This T cell receptor beta chain was sequenced for a study of blood T cell repertoires in COVID-19. Study in general: Acute and convalescent COVID-19 specimens originated in the United States, Italy and Spain.

While infection was still active, Seattle patients were enrolled and then followed longitudinally. Deletions cut 1 base from V and 7 bases from J, with 13 bases between. Germline assignment: CDR1 MGHDK and CDR2 SYGVNS. This CDR3 comprises 14 residues. Generated by immunoSEQ multiplex PCR, the TCRdb table keeps only in-frame clones and is missing some. The sample lists tens of thousands of clones, approximately 71% occurring once. Sequenced input: peripheral blood. The sequence was collected from a man between 65 and 85 years old with COVID-19, enrolled during active disease. The J gene is TRBJ1-2, the V gene TRBV25-1; possible D gene TRBD1, 6 bases. For the CDR3, the DNA is TGTGCCAGCAGTGAATGGATAACAGGGTCTGGCTACACCTTC. Translating gives CASSEWITGSGYTF.